The TCR beta chain under discussion was sequenced for a study of blood T cell repertoires in COVID-19. The wider study: COVID-19 samples collected from the United States, Italy and Spain covered acute and convalescent phases. The analysed material was cDNA or gDNA that came from T cells, B-cell-depleted T cells, or PBMCs.

The CDR3 extends over 14 amino acids. V shed 5 bases, J shed 4 bases, and the junction held 5 bases outside the gene matches. Germline CDR1 and CDR2: MDHEN and SYDVKM. Libraries were prepared by immunoSEQ multiplex PCR; TCRdb keeps only in-frame clonotypes and omits some of them. The profile shows 200,000 to 300,000 clones, 84% of them singletons. The gene calls are TRBV28 and TRBJ1-3; 7 bases are a match to TRBD1. Material for sequencing was peripheral blood. The clonotype was recovered from a human donor in a cohort sampled during active COVID-19. The CDR3 protein is CASSPGDRGNTIYF. The DNA for the CDR3 is TGTGCCAGCAGTCCTGGGGACAGAGGAAACACCATATATTTT. The variable domain in full, with the rest retrieved from reference TRBV28 and TRBJ1-3, is DVKVTQSSRYLVKRTGEKVFLECVQDMDHENMFWYRQDPGLGLRLIYFSYDVKMKEKGDIPEGYSVSREKKERFSLILESASTNQTSMYLCASSPGDRGNTIYFGEGSWLTVV.